Below, 30 T cell receptor beta chains from the same sample are listed, as sequenced in a study of long-term antiretroviral therapy in people with HIV. Runs used v3.0 of the immunoSEQ assay and were done at survey level. Some clones are missing from TCRdb's copy, which holds only in-frame ones; the method was immunoSEQ multiplex PCR. The data hold some 33,000 clones, with roughly 87% observed a single time. Sequencing was performed on unsorted PBMCs, taken 0.6 years after starting antiretroviral therapy. These receptors all stem from a young man with HIV.

Comment on this clone: Other DNA variants within this sample encode the same CDR3. The rearrangement uses TRBV27 and TRBJ1-2; TRBD1 is a possible D gene (5 bases). V gave up 6 bases and J gave up 3 bases, with 11 bases separating them. The CDR3 has 13 amino acids. Germline loops: CDR1 MNHEY, CDR2 SMNVEV (reference sequence). The CDR3 protein is CASSSGTDYGYTF. The CDR3, as DNA: TGTGCCAGCAGCTCCGGGACGGACTATGGCTACACCTTC.

This clone was recorded only once. The chain has TRBV11-2 and TRBJ2-7; no firm D call. The germline V gene has CDR1 SGHAT and CDR2 FQNNGV. V was pared by 5 bases and J by 3 bases, with 5 bases between. CDR3 length equals 11 residues. CDR3 amino acids: CASSPRYEQYF. The CDR3 DNA follows: TGTGCCAGCAGCCCCCGCTACGAGCAGTACTTC.

A word on this clone: A read error may account for a junction end that differs from germline. The chain employs TRBV4-3 and TRBJ2-7; 12 nucleotides agree with TRBD2. Germline assignment: CDR1 LGHNA and CDR2 YSLEER. CDR3 length equals 16 residues. The CDR3 loop reads CASRQETSGSSYEQYF. The CDR3 DNA reads as TGCGCCAGCAGGCAAGAGACTAGCGGGAGCTCCTACGAGCAGTACTTC.

The chain employs TRBV7-9 and TRBJ2-7, with D possibly TRBD2 on 6 matching bases. The length of the CDR3 is 17 residues. Trimming took off 5 bases at V and 5 bases at J, with 25 bases between the two ends. CDR1 and CDR2 (germline): SEHNR, FQNEAQ (reference sequence). The CDR3 sequence is CASSPTSGDAPRDEQYF. CDR3 nucleotide sequence: TGTGCCAGCAGCCCCACTTCGGGGGACGCGCCGAGGGACGAGCAGTACTTC.

The gene calls are TRBV27 and TRBJ1-2; 7 bases agree with TRBD1. With 6 bases clipped from V and 6 bases from J, the junction kept 13 bases outside the gene matches. This CDR3 has 15 amino acids. Germline V gene sequence: CDR1 MNHEY, CDR2 SMNVEV (reference sequence). CDR3 sequence: CASSYAGGERDGYTF. As DNA, the CDR3 is TGTGCCAGCAGCTATGCAGGGGGGGAAAGAGATGGCTACACCTTC.

This clone was seen once. J is TRBJ1-3 and V is TRBV19, with TRBD1 matching over 8 bases. Germline V gene data show CDR1 as LNHDA and CDR2 as SQIVND (reference sequence). The CDR3 has 14 amino acids. The V and J ends lost 3 bases and 10 bases, in that order; junction bases with no gene match: 8. This chain's CDR3 is CASSMNRDRKTIYF. In DNA, the CDR3 is TGTGCCAGTAGTATGAACCGGGACAGGAAAACCATATATTTT.

The CDR3 DNA is TGTGCAAGTCGCTTAGCGCTCGACAGACCCTTTGGGCGGGAGGGCCTCGACGAGCAGTACTTC. Translation: CASRLALDRPFGREGLDEQYF. The rearrangement uses TRBV12-2 and TRBJ2-7; the table names TRBD2, a call not compared with the DNA. TRBV12-2 is classified as a pseudogene. The CDR3 is 21 amino acids.

This clone is classed as large. J is TRBJ1-3 and V is TRBV7-2; D remains ambiguous. Germline V gene sequence: CDR1 SGHTA, CDR2 FQGNSA. The V and J ends lost 5 bases and 9 bases respectively, with 11 bases between them. The CDR3 totals 12 residues. CDR3 loop: CASSPFGSTIYF. The DNA for the CDR3 is TGTGCCAGCAGCCCCTTCGGTTCCACCATATATTTT.

The chain is built from TRBV29-1 and TRBJ1-2; D is possibly TRBD1 (5 bases). CDR1 and CDR2 from the germline V gene are SQVTM and ANQGSEA. The CDR3 consists of 14 residues. Trimming cost V 8 bases and J 0 bases, with 16 bases left between them. This chain's CDR3 is CSIRDRVANYGYTF. The CDR3 DNA reads TGCAGCATCCGGGACCGCGTGGCTAACTATGGCTACACCTTC.

This sequence joins TRBV7-8 and TRBJ1-5, with a weak D call TRBD1 (6 bases). The CDR3 runs to 16 residues. V was cut by 2 bases and J by 0 bases, with 11 bases left in between. CDR1 is SGHVS and CDR2 is FQNEAQ in the germline V gene. CDR3 amino acids: CASSLLAGDSNQPQHF. The DNA for the CDR3 is TGTGCCAGCAGCTTATTGGCAGGGGATAGCAATCAGCCCCAGCATTTT.

This clone has just one count. The V and J genes are TRBV28 and TRBJ1-1; the D gene is possibly TRBD1 (5 bases). The CDR3 runs 16 residues. Trimming took off 6 bases at V and 0 bases at J, with 17 bases between the two ends. Germline lookup yields CDR1 MDHEN and CDR2 SYDVKM. This CDR3 is CASRGDSLRLNTEAFF. In DNA, the CDR3 is TGTGCCAGCAGAGGGGACTCTCTCCGACTGAACACTGAAGCTTTCTTT.

CDR3 DNA: TGTGCCACCAGCAGGGGGGTAGAGGTCAGCGAGCAGTACTTC. It yields the protein CATSRGVEVSEQYF. The chain joins TRBV15 to TRBJ2-7; D assignment may be TRBD1 or TRBD2 (5 bases each). The ends were cut back, 3 bases at V and 6 bases at J, with 15 bases in the middle. The CDR3 length is 14 residues. Germline CDR1 reads LNHNV; CDR2 reads YYDKDF (reference sequence).

The CDR3 is CSAETGLAGPDTQYF. In DNA, the CDR3 is TGCAGCGCCGAAACGGGACTAGCGGGTCCAGATACGCAGTATTTT. The chain is built from TRBV29-1 and TRBJ2-3; 12 bases are shared with TRBD2. The CDR3 has 15 amino acids. Germline V gene lookup returns CDR1 SQVTM and CDR2 ANQGSEA. Germline trimming cut 7 bases from V and 4 bases from J; bases unmatched to any gene: 9.

The rearrangement joins TRBV5-5 to TRBJ2-7, with 9 bases lining up with TRBD1. With V trimmed by 4 bases and J by 4 bases, 9 bases remained unmatched. The CDR3 contains 15 residues. Germline V gives CDR1 SGHKS, CDR2 YYEKEE (reference sequence). The CDR3 protein is CASSHRDRESYEQYF. The DNA for the CDR3 is TGTGCCAGCAGCCACCGGGACAGGGAATCGTACGAGCAGTACTTC.

The chain has TRBV4-2 and TRBJ2-7, with 7 bases fitting TRBD1. The CDR3 sequence is 14 residues long. The V and J ends lost 3 bases and 6 bases, in that order; junction bases with no gene match: 8. Germline V gene lookup returns CDR1 LGHNA and CDR2 YNFKEQ. CDR3 protein: CASSQAGQVVEQYF. CDR3 nucleotides: TGTGCCAGCAGCCAGGCCGGACAGGTGGTCGAGCAGTACTTC.

This clone was picked up one time. This chain connects TRBV7-9 to TRBJ1-3; possible D gene TRBD1, 5 bases. The ends were cut back, 1 base at V and 0 bases at J, with 7 bases in the middle. Germline lookup yields CDR1 SEHNR and CDR2 FQNEAQ (reference sequence). This CDR3 spans 15 amino acids. CDR3 residues: CASSLETASGNTIYF. The CDR3 region has the DNA TGTGCCAGCAGCTTAGAGACAGCCTCTGGAAACACCATATATTTT.

V and J are TRBV4-2 and TRBJ2-7, with 7 bases aligning to TRBD2. CDR1 and CDR2 from the germline V gene are LGHNA and YNFKEQ. This CDR3 comprises 18 residues. V was clipped by 5 bases and J by 2 bases; unmatched bases: 18. The CDR3 loop is CASSGMTASGGLPYEQYF. The CDR3 coding sequence is TGTGCCAGCAGCGGCATGACTGCTAGCGGAGGACTACCCTACGAGCAGTACTTC.

The chain joins TRBV27 to TRBJ1-1; D gene unclear. Germline lookup yields CDR1 MNHEY and CDR2 SMNVEV (reference sequence). The CDR3 length is 13 residues. The V end lost 5 bases, the J end lost 1 base, and 8 bases lay between the germline ends. The CDR3 bases are TGTGCCAGCAGTCCCGGCGGGAACACTGAAGCTTTCTTT. It yields the protein CASSPGGNTEAFF.

The rearrangement uses TRBV11-2 and TRBJ1-1; D is possibly TRBD1 (5 bases). The CDR3 is 12 residues long. Trimming removed 7 bases from V and 3 bases from J, with 9 bases in between. CDR1 SGHAT and CDR2 FQNNGV come from the germline V gene. Here the CDR3 DNA reads TGTGCCAGCACCAGGGTGGACACTGAAGCTTTCTTT. Amino acids: CASTRVDTEAFF.

This chain uses TRBV28 with TRBJ1-4; D may be TRBD1 (5 bases). V dropped 4 bases and J dropped 4 bases, with 16 bases sitting between them. Germline lookup yields CDR1 MDHEN and CDR2 SYDVKM. The CDR3 sequence is 16 residues long. The CDR3 region is CASSSPNRQYNEKLFF. CDR3 nucleotide sequence: TGTGCCAGCAGTTCCCCTAACAGGCAATATAATGAAAAACTGTTTTTT.

This clone came up once. The genes are TRBV29-1 and TRBJ2-7, with D unclear. Germline V gene sequence: CDR1 SQVTM, CDR2 ANQGSEA. The CDR3 has 12 amino acids. The V and J ends lost 4 bases and 7 bases respectively, with 14 bases between them. DNA for the CDR3: TGCAGCGTTGGACTTGGACCGTGGGAGCAGTACTTC. Translation: CSVGLGPWEQYF.

The chain uses TRBV30 and TRBJ2-5; weak D call: TRBD1 (6 bases). This CDR3 is 13 amino acids long. Trimming stripped 0 bases from V and 4 bases from J, with 9 bases between. CDR1 and CDR2 from the germline V gene are GTSNPN and SVGIG (reference sequence). CDR3: CAWSVTGPETQYF. As DNA, the CDR3 is TGTGCCTGGAGTGTAACAGGGCCAGAGACCCAGTACTTC.

V is TRBV7-9 and J is TRBJ2-3; D is ambiguous. With 2 bases removed from V and 0 bases from J, the gap between germline ends came to 9 bases. Germline CDR1 reads SEHNR; CDR2 reads FQNEAQ (reference sequence). The CDR3 consists of 15 residues. The CDR3 reads CASSLLRHSTDTQYF. The CDR3 nucleotides are TGTGCCAGCAGCTTACTACGGCATAGCACAGATACGCAGTATTTT.

The chain is built from TRBV27 and TRBJ2-1; a weak D match, TRBD1 (5 bases). Germline CDR1 reads MNHEY; CDR2 reads SMNVEV (reference sequence). The CDR3 covers 14 residues. Between the trimmed V and J ends, which lost 5 bases and 8 bases, there was a span of 16 bases. The CDR3 loop is CASSLTRQFDEQFF. The CDR3 region has the DNA TGTGCCAGCAGTCTCACCAGACAGTTCGATGAGCAGTTCTTC.

The chain is built from TRBV6-5 and TRBJ2-1; D remains ambiguous. Trimming cost V 5 bases and J 4 bases, with 3 bases left between them. The germline V gene has CDR1 MNHEY and CDR2 SVGAGI. The CDR3 sequence is 11 residues long. DNA of the CDR3: TGTGCCAGCAGTGCTTACAATGAGCAGTTCTTC. It translates to CASSAYNEQFF.

The rearrangement links TRBV5-4 to TRBJ2-5; 13 nucleotides match TRBD2. The junction had 8 bases not matched to a gene; V was cut back by 4 bases and J by 2 bases. This CDR3 is 17 amino acids long. Germline V gene lookup returns CDR1 SGHNT and CDR2 YYREEE (reference sequence). CDR3 nucleotide sequence: TGTGCCAGCAGCCTCCCGACTAGCGGGAGGATTCAAGAGACCCAGTACTTC. It yields the protein CASSLPTSGRIQETQYF.

The rearrangement links TRBV5-1 to TRBJ2-1; 12 bases match TRBD2. The trim removed 4 bases at V and 3 bases at J, leaving 5 bases unmatched. Germline V lookup: CDR1 SGHRS, CDR2 YFSETQ. This CDR3 region has 16 residues. The CDR3 region has the DNA TGCGCCAGCAGCCTCACGGGACTAGCGGGCTACAATGAGCAGTTCTTC. This gives the protein CASSLTGLAGYNEQFF.

This sequence joins TRBV5-4 and TRBJ2-7; D may be TRBD1 (6 bases). Between the trimmed V and J ends, which lost 1 base and 5 bases, there was a span of 10 bases. Germline loops: CDR1 SGHNT, CDR2 YYREEE (reference sequence). The CDR3 extends over 13 amino acids. CDR3 protein: CASSLTGSHEQYF. The CDR3, as DNA: TGTGCCAGCAGCTTGACAGGGAGCCACGAGCAGTACTTC. The whole variable domain, remainder taken from reference TRBV5-4 and TRBJ2-7, is ETGVTQSPTHLIKTRGQQVTLRCSSQSGHNTVSWYQQALGQGPQFIFQYYREEENGRGNFPPRFSGLQFPNYSSELNVNALELDDSALYLCASSLTGSHEQYFGPGTRLTVT.

This chain's CDR3 is CASIKLGTEAFF. In DNA form, the CDR3 reads TGTGCCAGCATCAAACTGGGCACTGAAGCTTTCTTT. This chain uses TRBV6-5 with TRBJ1-1; D remains ambiguous. This CDR3 is 12 amino acids long. Trimming cost V 7 bases and J 4 bases, with 10 bases left between them. CDR1 is MNHEY and CDR2 is SVGAGI in the germline V gene.

This rearrangement joins TRBV7-3 to TRBJ2-2; D gene unclear. V lost 0 bases to trimming and J lost 5 bases, with 4 bases between them. The CDR3 extends over 13 amino acids. CDR1 is SGHTA and CDR2 is FQGTGA in the germline V gene. The CDR3 sequence is CASSLTVTGELFF. Written as DNA, the CDR3 is TGTGCCAGCAGCTTAACGGTTACCGGGGAGCTGTTTTTT.